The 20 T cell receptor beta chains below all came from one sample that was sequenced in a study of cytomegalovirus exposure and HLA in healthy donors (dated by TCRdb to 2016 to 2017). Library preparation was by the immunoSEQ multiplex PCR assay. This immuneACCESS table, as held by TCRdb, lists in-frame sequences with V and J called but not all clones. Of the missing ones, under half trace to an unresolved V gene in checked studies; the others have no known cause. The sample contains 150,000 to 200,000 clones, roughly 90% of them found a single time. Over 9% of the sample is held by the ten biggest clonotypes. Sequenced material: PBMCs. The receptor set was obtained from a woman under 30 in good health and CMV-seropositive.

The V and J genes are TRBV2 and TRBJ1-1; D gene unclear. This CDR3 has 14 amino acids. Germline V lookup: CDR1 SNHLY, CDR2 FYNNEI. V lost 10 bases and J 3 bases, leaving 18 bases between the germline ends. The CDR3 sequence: CATTPGVGYTEAFF. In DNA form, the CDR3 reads TGTGCCACCACACCGGGAGTCGGGTACACTGAAGCTTTCTTT.

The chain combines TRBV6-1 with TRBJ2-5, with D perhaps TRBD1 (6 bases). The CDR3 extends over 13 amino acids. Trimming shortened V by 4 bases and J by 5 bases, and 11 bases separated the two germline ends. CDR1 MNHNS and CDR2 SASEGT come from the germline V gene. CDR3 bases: TGTGCCAGCAGTGGACAGGTCCTCGAGACCCAGTACTTC. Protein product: CASSGQVLETQYF.

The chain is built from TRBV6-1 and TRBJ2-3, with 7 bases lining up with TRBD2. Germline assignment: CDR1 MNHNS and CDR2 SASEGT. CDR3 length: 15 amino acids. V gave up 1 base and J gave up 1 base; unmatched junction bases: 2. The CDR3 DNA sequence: TGTGCCAGCAGTGAAGAGGCGGGAGGCACAGATACGCAGTATTTT. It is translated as CASSEEAGGTDTQYF.

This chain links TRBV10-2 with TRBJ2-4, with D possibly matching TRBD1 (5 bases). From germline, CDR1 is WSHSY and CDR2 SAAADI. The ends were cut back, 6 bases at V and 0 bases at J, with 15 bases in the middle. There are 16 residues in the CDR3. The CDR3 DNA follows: TGCGCCAGCAGCGGATTCAGGGAACTAGCCAAAAACATTCAGTACTTC. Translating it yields CASSGFRELAKNIQYF.

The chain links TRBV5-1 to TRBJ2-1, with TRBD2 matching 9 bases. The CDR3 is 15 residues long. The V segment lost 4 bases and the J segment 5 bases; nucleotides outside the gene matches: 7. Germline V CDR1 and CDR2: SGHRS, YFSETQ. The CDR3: CASSPLAGENNEQFF. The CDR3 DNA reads TGCGCCAGCAGCCCCTTAGCGGGAGAAAACAATGAGCAGTTCTTC.

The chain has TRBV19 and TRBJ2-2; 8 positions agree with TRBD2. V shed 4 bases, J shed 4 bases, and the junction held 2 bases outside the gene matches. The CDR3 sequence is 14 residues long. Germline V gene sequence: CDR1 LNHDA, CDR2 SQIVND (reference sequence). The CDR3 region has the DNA TGTGCCAGTAGTAACGGGAGGGTCACCGGGGAGCTGTTTTTT. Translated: CASSNGRVTGELFF.

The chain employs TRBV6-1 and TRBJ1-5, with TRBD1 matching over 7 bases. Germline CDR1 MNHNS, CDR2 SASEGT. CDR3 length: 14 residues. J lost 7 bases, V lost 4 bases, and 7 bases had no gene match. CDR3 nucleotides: TGTGCCAGCAGTGGACAGGGCGGCGGCCAGCCCCAGCATTTT. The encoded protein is CASSGQGGGQPQHF.

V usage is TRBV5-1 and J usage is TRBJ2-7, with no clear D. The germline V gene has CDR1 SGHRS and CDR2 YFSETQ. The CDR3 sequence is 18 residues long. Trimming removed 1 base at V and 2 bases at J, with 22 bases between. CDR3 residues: CASSLISVGSPIPYEQYF. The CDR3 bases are TGCGCCAGCAGCTTGATCAGCGTAGGAAGCCCGATCCCCTACGAGCAGTACTTC.

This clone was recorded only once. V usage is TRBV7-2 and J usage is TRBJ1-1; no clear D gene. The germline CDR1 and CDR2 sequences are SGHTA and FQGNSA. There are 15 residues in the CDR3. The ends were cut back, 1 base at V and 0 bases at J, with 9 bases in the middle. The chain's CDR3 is CASSLEELMNTEAFF. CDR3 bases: TGTGCCAGCAGCTTAGAAGAACTTATGAACACTGAAGCTTTCTTT.

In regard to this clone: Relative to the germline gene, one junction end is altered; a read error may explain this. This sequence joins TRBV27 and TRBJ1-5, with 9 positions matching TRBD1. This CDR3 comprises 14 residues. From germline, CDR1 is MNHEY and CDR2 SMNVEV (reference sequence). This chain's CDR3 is CAGSWTGVGQPQHF. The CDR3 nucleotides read TGTGCCGGCAGTTGGACAGGGGTTGGTCAGCCCCAGCATTTT.

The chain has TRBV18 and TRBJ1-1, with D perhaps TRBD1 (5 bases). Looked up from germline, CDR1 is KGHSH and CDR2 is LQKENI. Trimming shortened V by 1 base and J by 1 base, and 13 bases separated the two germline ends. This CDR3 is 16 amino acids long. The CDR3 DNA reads TGTGCCAGCTCACCACGGGGCAGGGCCAGGAACACTGAAGCTTTCTTT. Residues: CASSPRGRARNTEAFF.

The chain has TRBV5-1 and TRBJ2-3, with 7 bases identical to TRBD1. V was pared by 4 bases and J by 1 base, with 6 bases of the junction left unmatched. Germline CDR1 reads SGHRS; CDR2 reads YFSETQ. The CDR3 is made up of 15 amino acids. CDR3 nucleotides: TGCGCCAGCAGCGTTACAGGGGTGGGCACAGATACGCAGTATTTT. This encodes CASSVTGVGTDTQYF.

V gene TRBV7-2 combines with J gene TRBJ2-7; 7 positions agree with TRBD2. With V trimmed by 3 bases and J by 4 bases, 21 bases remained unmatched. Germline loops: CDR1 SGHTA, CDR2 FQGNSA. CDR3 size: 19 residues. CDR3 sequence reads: CASSLGTQRLAHPRYEQYF. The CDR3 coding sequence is TGTGCCAGCAGCTTGGGAACTCAAAGACTAGCACACCCTCGGTACGAGCAGTACTTC.

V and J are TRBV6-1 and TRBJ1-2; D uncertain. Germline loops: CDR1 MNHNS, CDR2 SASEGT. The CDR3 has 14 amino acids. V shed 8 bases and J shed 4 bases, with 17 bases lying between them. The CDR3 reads CASRPGQFPYGYTF. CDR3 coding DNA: TGTGCCAGCCGACCGGGTCAGTTTCCCTATGGCTACACCTTC.

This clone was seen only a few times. As DNA, the CDR3 is TGTGCCTGGAGTGGGCAAGCTAACTATGGCTACACCTTC. Amino acid sequence: CAWSGQANYGYTF. The gene calls are TRBV30 and TRBJ1-2; D gene unclear. CDR1 and CDR2 (germline): GTSNPN, SVGIG (reference sequence). The CDR3 sequence is 13 residues long. Between the trimmed V and J ends, which lost 1 base and 0 bases, there was a span of 6 bases. The complete variable domain, with remaining parts taken from reference TRBV30 and TRBJ1-2, reads SQTIHQWPATLVQPVGSPLSLECTVEGTSNPNLYWYRQAAGRGLQLLFYSVGIGQISSEVPQNLSASRPQDRQFILSSKKLLLSDSGFYLCAWSGQANYGYTFGSGTRLTVV.

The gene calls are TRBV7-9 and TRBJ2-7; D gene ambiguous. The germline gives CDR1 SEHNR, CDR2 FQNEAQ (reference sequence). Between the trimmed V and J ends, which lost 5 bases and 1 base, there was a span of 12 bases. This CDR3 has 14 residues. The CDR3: CASSVAGRSYEQYF. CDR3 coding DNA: TGTGCCAGCAGCGTCGCCGGCAGGTCCTACGAGCAGTACTTC. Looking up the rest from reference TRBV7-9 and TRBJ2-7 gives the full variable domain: DTGVSQNPRHKITKRGQNVTFRCDPISEHNRLYWYRQTLGQGPEFLTYFQNEAQLEKSRLLSDRFSAERPKGSFSTLEIQRTEQGDSAMYLCASSVAGRSYEQYFGPGTRLTVT.

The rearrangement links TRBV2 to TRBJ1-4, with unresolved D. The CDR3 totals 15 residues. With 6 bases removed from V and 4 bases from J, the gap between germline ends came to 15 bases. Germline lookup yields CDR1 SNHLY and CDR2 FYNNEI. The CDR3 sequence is CASRRTGSYNEKLFF. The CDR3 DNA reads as TGTGCCAGCAGAAGAACCGGGAGTTATAATGAAAAACTGTTTTTT.

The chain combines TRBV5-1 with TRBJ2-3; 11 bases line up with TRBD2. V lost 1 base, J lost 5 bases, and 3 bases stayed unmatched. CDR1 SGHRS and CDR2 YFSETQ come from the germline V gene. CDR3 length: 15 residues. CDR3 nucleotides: TGCGCCAGCAGCTTGTATCTAGCGGGAGGAGATACGCAGTATTTT. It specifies CASSLYLAGGDTQYF.

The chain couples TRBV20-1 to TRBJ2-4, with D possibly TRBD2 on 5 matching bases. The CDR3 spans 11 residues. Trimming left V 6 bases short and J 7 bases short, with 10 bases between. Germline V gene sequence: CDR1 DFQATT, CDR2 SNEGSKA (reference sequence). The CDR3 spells CSATRENIQYF. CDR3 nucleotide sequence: TGCAGTGCCACAAGGGAGAACATTCAGTACTTC.

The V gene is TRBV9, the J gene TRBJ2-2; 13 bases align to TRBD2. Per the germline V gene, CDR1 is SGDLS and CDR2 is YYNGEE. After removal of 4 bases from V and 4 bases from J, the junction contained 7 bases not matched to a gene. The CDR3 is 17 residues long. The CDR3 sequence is CASSPLAGGEATGELFF. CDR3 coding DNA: TGTGCCAGCAGCCCACTAGCGGGAGGGGAAGCCACCGGGGAGCTGTTTTTT.